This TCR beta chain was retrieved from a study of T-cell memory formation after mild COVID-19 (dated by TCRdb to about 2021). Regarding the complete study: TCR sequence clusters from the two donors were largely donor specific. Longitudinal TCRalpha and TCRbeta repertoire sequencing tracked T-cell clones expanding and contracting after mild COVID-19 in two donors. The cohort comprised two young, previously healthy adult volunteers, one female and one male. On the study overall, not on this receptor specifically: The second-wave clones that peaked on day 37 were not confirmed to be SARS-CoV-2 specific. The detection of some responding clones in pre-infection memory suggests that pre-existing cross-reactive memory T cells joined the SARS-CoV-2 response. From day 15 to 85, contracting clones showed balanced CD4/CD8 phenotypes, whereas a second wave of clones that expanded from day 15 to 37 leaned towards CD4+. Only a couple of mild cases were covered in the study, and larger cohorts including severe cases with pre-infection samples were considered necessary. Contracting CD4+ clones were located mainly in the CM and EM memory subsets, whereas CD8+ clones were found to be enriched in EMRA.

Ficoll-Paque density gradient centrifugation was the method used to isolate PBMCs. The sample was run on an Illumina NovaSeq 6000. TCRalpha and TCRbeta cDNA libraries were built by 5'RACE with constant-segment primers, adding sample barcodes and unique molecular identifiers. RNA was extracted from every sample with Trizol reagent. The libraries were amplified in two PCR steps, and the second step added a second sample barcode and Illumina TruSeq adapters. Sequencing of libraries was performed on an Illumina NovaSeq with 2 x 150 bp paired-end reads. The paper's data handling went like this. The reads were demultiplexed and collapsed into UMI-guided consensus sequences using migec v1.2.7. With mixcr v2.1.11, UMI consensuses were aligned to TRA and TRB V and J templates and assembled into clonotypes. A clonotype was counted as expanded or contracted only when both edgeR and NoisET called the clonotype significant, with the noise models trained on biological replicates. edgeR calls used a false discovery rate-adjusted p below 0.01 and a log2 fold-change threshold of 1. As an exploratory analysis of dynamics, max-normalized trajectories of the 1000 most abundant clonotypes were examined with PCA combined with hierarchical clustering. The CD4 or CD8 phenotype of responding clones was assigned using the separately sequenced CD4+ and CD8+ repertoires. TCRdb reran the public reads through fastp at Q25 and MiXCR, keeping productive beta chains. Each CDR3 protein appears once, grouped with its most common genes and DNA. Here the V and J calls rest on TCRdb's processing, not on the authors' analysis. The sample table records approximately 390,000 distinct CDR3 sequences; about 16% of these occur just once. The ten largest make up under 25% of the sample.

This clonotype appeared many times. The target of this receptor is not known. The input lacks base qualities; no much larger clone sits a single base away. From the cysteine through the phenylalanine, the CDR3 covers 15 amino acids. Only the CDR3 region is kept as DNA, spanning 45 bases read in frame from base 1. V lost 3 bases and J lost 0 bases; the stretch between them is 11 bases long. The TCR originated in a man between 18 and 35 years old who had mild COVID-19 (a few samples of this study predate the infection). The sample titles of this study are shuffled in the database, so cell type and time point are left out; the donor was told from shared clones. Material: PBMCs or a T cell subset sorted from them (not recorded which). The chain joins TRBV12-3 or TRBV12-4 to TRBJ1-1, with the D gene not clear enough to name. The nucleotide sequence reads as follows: TGTGCCAGCAGTTTTGGTTCCGGGGTGAACACTGAAGCTTTCTTT. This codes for CASSFGSGVNTEAFF.